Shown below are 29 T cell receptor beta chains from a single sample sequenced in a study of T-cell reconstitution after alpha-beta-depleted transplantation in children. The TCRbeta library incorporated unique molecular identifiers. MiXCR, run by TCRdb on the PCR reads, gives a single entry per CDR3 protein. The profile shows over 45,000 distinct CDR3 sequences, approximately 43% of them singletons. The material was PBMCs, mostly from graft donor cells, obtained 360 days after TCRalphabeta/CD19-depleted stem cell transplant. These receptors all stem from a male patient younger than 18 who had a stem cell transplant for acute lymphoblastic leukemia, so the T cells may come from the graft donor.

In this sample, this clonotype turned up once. The CDR3, as DNA: TGCGCCAGCAGCCTAGGGTCGGGGGTGAACACCGGGGAGCTGTTTTTT. Translating it yields CASSLGSGVNTGELFF. This rearrangement joins TRBV4-3 to TRBJ2-2, with D possibly matching TRBD2 (6 bases). CDR1 is LGHNA and CDR2 is YSLEER in the germline V gene. This CDR3 is built from 16 residues. V was clipped by 4 bases and J by 1 base, with 13 bases between them.

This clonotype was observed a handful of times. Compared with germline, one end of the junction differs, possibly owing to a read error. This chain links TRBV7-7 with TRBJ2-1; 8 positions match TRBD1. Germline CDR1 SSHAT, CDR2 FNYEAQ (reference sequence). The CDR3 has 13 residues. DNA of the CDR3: TGTGCTAGCAGCTTAGCGACAGGGGATGAGCAGTTCTTC. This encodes CASSLATGDEQFF. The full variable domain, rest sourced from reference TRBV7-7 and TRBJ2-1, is GAGVSQSPRYKVTKRGQDVTLRCDPISSHATLYWYQQALGQGPEFLTYFNYEAQPDKSGLPSDRFSAERPEGSISTLTIQRTEQRDSAMYRCASSLATGDEQFFGPGTRLTVL.

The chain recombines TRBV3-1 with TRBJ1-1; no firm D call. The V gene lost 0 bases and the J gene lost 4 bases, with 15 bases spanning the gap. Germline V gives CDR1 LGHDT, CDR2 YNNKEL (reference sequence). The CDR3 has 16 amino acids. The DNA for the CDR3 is TGTGCCAGCAGCCAAGACGGGAGGATCTCCAGCACTGAAGCTTTCTTT. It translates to CASSQDGRISSTEAFF.

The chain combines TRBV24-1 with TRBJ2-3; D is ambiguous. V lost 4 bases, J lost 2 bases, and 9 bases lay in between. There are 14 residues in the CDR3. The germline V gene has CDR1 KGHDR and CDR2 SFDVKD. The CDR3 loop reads CATSDLDNTDTQYF. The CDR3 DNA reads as TGTGCCACCAGTGACCTAGATAACACAGATACGCAGTATTTT.

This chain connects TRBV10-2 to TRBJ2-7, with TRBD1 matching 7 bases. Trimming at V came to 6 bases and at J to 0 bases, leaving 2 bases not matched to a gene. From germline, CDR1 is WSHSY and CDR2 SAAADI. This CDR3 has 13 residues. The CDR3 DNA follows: TGCGCCAGCAGGGGGGACAGCTCCTACGAGCAGTACTTC. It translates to CASRGDSSYEQYF.

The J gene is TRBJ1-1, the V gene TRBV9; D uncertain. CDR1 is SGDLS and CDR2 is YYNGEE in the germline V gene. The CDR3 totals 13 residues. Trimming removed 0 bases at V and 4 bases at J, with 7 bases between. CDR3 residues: CASSVGRATEAFF. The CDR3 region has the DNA TGTGCCAGCAGCGTAGGACGGGCCACTGAAGCTTTCTTT.

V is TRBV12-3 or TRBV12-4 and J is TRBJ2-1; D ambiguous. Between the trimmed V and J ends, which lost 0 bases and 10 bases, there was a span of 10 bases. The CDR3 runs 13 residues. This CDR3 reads CASSLAPGDEQFF. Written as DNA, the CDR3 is TGTGCCAGCAGTTTAGCGCCTGGAGACGAGCAGTTCTTC.

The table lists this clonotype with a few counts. The DNA of the CDR3 is TGTGCCAGCTACGAGGGGGAGACCCAGTACTTC. It encodes CASYEGETQYF. The genes are TRBV2 and TRBJ2-5; D is tentatively TRBD1 or TRBD2 (5 bases each). Germline V gene sequence: CDR1 SNHLY, CDR2 FYNNEI. This CDR3 spans 11 amino acids. V was cut by 8 bases and J by 5 bases, with 9 bases left in between.

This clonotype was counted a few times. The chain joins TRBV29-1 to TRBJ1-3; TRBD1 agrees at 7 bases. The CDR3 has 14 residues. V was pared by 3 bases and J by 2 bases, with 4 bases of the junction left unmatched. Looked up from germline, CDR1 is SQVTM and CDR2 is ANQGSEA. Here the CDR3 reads CSVDPTGAGNTIYF. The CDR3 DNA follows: TGCAGCGTTGACCCTACAGGGGCTGGAAACACCATATATTTT.

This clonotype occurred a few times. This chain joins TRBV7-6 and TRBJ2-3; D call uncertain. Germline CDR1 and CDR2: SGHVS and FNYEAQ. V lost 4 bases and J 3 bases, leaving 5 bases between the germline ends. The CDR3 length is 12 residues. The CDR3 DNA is TGTGCCAGCAGCTCTACGACAGATACGCAGTATTTT. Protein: CASSSTTDTQYF.

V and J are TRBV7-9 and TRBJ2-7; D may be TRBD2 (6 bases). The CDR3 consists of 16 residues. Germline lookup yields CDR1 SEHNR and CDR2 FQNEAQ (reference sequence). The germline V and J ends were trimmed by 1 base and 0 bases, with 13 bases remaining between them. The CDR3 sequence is CASSLVGGIFSYEQYF. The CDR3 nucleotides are TGTGCCAGCAGCTTAGTCGGAGGGATATTCTCCTACGAGCAGTACTTC.

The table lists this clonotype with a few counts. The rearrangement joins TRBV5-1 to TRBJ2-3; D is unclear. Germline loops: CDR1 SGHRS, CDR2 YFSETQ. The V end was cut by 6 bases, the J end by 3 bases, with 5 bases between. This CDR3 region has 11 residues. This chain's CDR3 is CASTQTDTQYF. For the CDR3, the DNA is TGCGCCAGCACTCAGACAGATACGCAGTATTTT.

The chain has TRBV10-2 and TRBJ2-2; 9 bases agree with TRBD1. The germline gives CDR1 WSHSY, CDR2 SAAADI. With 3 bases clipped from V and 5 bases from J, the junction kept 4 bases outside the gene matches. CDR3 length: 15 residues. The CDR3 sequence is CASSDGTGMTGELFF. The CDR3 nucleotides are TGCGCCAGCAGTGACGGGACAGGGATGACCGGGGAGCTGTTTTTT.

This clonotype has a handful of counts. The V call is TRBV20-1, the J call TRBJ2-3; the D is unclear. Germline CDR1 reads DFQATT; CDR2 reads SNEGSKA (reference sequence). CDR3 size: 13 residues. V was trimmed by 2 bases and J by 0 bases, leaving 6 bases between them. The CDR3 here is CSARPSSTDTQYF. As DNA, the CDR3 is TGCAGTGCTAGACCCTCTAGCACAGATACGCAGTATTTT.

CDR3 DNA: TGTGCCACCAGTGATTTTTGGCAGGAGGAGACCCAGTACTTC. Translating it yields CATSDFWQEETQYF. The rearrangement joins TRBV24-1 to TRBJ2-5; D remains unclear. Trimming shortened V by 1 base and J by 5 bases, and 10 bases separated the two germline ends. CDR1 is KGHDR, CDR2 SFDVKD, per germline. The length of the CDR3 is 14 residues.

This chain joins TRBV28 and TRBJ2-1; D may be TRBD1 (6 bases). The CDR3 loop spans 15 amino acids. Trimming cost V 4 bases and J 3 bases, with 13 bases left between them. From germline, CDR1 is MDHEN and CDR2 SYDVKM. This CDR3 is CASSSGTPFYNEQFF. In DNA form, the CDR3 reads TGTGCCAGCAGTTCCGGGACACCGTTCTACAATGAGCAGTTCTTC.

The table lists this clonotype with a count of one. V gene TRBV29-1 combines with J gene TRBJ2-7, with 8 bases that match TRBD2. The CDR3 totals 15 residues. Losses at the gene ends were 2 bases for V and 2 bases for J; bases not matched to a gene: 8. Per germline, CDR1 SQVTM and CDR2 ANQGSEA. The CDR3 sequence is CSVEFGGRTPYEQYF. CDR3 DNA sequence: TGCAGCGTTGAATTTGGCGGGAGGACCCCCTACGAGCAGTACTTC.

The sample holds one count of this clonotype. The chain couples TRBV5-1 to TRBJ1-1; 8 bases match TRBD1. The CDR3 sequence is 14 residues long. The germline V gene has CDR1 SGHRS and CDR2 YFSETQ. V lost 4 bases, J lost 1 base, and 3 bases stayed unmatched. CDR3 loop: CASSPTGANTEAFF. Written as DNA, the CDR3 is TGCGCCAGCAGCCCGACAGGGGCGAACACTGAAGCTTTCTTT.

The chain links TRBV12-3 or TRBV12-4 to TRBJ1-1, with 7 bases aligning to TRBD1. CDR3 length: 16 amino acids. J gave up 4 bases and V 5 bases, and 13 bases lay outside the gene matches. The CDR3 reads CASSPRQGGGGTEAFF. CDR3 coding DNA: TGTGCCAGCAGTCCGAGACAGGGTGGGGGGGGCACTGAAGCTTTCTTT.

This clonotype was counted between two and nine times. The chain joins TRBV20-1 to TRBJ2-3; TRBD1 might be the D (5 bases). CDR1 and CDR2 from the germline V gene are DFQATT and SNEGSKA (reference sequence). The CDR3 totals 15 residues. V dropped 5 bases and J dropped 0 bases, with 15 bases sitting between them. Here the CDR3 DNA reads TGCAGTGCTCTTTCTCGGAGACAGAGCACAGATACGCAGTATTTT. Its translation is CSALSRRQSTDTQYF.

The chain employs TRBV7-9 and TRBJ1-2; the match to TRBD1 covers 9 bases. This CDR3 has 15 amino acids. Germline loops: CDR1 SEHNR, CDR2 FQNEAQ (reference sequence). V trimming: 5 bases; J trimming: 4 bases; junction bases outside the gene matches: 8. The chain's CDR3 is CASSRPGTGRYGYTF. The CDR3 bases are TGTGCCAGCAGCCGCCCCGGGACAGGGCGCTATGGCTACACCTTC.

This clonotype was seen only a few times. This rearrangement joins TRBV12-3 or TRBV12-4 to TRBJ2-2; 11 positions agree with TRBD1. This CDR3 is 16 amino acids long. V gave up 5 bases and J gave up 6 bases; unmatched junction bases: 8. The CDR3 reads CASSHGPGQGAGELFF. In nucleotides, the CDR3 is TGTGCCAGCAGTCACGGTCCGGGACAGGGGGCCGGGGAGCTGTTTTTT.

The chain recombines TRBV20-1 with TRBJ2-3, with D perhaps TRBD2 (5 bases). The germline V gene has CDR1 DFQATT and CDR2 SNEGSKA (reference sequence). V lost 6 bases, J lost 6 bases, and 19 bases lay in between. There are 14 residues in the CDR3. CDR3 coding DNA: TGCAGTGCCGAGTTGGCGCGGGTCGGGGATACGCAGTATTTT. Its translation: CSAELARVGDTQYF.

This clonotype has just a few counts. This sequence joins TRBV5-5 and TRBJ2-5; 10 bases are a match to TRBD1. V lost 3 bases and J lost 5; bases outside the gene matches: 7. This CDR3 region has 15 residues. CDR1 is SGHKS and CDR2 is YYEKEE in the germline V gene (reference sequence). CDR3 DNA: TGTGCCAGCAGCTATCCGACAGGGGGCGGCGAGACCCAGTACTTC. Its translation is CASSYPTGGGETQYF.

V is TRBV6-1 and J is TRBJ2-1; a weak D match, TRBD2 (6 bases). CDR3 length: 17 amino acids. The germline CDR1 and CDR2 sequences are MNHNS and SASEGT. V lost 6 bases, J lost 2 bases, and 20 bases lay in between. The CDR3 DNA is TGTGCCAGCAGCCCCGAAGTCGGGAGCCATCCCTACAATGAGCAGTTCTTC. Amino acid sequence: CASSPEVGSHPYNEQFF.

For the CDR3, the DNA is TGCAGCGTCCTCAAGGCAGGGGGTAGAACAAACTATGGCTACACCTTC. It translates to CSVLKAGGRTNYGYTF. The chain links TRBV29-1 to TRBJ1-2, with 7 bases identical to TRBD1. Germline lookup yields CDR1 SQVTM and CDR2 ANQGSEA. The CDR3 has 16 residues. V shed 6 bases, J shed 2 bases, and the junction held 15 bases outside the gene matches.

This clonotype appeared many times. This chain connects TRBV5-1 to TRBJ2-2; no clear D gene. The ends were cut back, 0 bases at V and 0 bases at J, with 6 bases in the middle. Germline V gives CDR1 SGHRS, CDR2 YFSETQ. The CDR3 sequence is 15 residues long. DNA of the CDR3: TGCGCCAGCAGCTTGGCCTTGTCGAACACCGGGGAGCTGTTTTTT. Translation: CASSLALSNTGELFF.

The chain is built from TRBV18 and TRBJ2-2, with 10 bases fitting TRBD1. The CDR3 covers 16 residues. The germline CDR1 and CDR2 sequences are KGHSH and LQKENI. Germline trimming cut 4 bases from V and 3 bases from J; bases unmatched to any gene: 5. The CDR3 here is CASSRMGTGDTGELFF. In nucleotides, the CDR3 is TGTGCCAGCTCACGCATGGGGACAGGGGACACCGGGGAGCTGTTTTTT.

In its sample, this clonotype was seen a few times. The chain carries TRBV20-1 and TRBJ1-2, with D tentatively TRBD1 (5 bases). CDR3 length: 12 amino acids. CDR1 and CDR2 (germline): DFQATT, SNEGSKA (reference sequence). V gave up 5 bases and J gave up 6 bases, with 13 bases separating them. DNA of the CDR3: TGCAGTGCTCAGGGCGCATTCGATGGCTACACCTTC. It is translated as CSAQGAFDGYTF.